This TCR beta chain was sequenced during a study of blood T cell repertoires in COVID-19. Study overall: Italy, Spain and the United States were the sources of the convalescent and acute COVID-19 samples. T cells, B-cell-depleted T cells, or PBMCs supplied cDNA or gDNA.

Germline trimming cut 8 bases from V and 1 base from J; bases unmatched to any gene: 4. Germline CDR1 reads KGHSH; CDR2 reads LQKENI. This CDR3 contains 13 residues. Which cohort a participant joined came from the clinical history participants gave. Authors' processing steps: Estimation of nucleated cell counts relied on the amplification of reference gene primers. Method: immunoSEQ multiplex PCR; TCRdb's copy keeps in-frame clones and lacks some. For V, J and clone size, that table is used; D and trimming come from the DNA. The sample holds some 200,000 clones, about four fifths seen once. The source of this sequence is a woman aged 50 to 60 with acute COVID-19. The specimen sequenced was PBMCs or T cells enriched from blood (not recorded which). The chain combines TRBV18 with TRBJ2-7; TRBD1 aligns across 8 bases. The CDR3 sequence is CASHRQGSYEQYF. The CDR3 DNA follows: TGTGCCAGCCACCGACAGGGGTCCTACGAGCAGTACTTC.